This T cell receptor (beta chain) was identified during a study of OX40 agonist ivuxolimab in advanced cancers. Autoimmune disease history or systemic immunosuppression excluded patients. Using immunoSEQ multiplex PCR, the repertoire was profiled, and TCRdb retains in-frame clones only, with some absent. The table has more than 20,000 clones, roughly 84% seen once. The TCR sequence derives from an adult with an advanced solid tumor such as melanoma, head and neck, liver or kidney cancer. The sequences come from CD4+ or CD8+ T cells sorted from blood, collected in a trial of the OX40 agonist ivuxolimab.

CDR3 bases: TGTGCCAGCAGCGTAGCCGGGACAGGGGTGGTGGGCACTGAAGCTTTCTTT. As protein: CASSVAGTGVVGTEAFF. This chain links TRBV9 with TRBJ1-1, with 10 bases aligning to TRBD1. The V gene's germline CDR1 is SGDLS and CDR2 YYNGEE. Trimming cost V 0 bases and J 4 bases; bases outside gene matches: 9. The CDR3 runs 17 residues.